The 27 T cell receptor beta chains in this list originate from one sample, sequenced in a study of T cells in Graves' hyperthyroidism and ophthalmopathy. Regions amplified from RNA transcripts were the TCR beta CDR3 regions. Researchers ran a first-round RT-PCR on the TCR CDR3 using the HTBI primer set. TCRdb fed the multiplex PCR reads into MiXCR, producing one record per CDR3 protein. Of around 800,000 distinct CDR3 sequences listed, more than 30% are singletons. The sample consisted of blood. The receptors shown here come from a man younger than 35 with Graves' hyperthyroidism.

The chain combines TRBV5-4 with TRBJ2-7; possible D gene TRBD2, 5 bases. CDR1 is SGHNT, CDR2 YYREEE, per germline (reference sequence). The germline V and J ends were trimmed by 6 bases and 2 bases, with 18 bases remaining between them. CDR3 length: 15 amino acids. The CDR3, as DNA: TGTGCCAGCACCCCGACGGGAATGCGGGCCTACGAGCAGTACTTC. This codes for CASTPTGMRAYEQYF.

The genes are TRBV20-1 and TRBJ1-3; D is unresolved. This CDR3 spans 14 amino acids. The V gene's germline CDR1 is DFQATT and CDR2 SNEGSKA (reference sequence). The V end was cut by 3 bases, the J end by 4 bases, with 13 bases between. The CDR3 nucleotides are TGCAGTGCTAGTTCAAGTGCCGTGGGAAACACCATATATTTT. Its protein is CSASSSAVGNTIYF.

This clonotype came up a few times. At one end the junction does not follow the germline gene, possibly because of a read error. The CDR3 spells CASRDRSIDYEQYF. DNA for the CDR3: TGCGCCAGCAGAGACAGGTCAATTGACTACGAGCAGTACTTC. The gene calls are TRBV7-3 and TRBJ2-7; possibly TRBD1 for D (6 bases). Germline CDR1 is SGHTA and CDR2 is FQGTGA. The CDR3 totals 14 residues.

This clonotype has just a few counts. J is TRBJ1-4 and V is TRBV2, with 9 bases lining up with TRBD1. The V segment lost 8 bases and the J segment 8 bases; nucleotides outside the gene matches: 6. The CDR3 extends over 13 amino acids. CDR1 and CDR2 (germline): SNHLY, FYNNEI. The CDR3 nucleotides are TGTGCCAGCGGTGGACAGGGGTCGGAAAAACTGTTTTTT. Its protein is CASGGQGSEKLFF.

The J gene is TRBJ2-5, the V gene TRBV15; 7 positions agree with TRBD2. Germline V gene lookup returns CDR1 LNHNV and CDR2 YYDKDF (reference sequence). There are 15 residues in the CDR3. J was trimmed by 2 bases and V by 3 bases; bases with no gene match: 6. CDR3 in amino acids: CATSSVKRGQETQYF. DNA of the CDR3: TGTGCCACCAGCAGCGTGAAGCGGGGTCAAGAGACCCAGTACTTC.

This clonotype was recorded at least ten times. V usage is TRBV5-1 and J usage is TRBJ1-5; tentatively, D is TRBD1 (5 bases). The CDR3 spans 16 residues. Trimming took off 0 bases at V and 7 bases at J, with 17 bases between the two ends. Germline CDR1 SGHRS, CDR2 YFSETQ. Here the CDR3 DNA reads TGCGCCAGCAGCTTGGAGGGTATGTCGGGGCAACAGCCCCAGCATTTT. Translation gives CASSLEGMSGQQPQHF.

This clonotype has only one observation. The CDR3 DNA reads TGTGCCAGCAGTGAGCCCGGGACAGGGCCCTACGAGCAGTACTTC. Translated, it gives CASSEPGTGPYEQYF. The V and J genes are TRBV12-3 or TRBV12-4 and TRBJ2-7; the match to TRBD1 covers 9 bases. J was trimmed by 2 bases and V by 5 bases; bases with no gene match: 7. The CDR3 totals 15 residues.

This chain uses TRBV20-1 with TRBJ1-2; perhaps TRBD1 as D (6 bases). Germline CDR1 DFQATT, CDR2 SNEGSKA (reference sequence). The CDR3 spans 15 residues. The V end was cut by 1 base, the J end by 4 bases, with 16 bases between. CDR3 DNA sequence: TGCAGTGCTAGAGCCTTACAGGGTCCCGCCTATGGCTACACCTTC. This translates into CSARALQGPAYGYTF.

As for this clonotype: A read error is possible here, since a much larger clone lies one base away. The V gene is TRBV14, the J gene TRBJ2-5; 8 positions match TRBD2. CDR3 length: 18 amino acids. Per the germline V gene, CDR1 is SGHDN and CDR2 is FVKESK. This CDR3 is CAGSQDSIAGLGSETQYF. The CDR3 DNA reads TGTGCCGGCAGCCAAGATTCGATAGCGGGATTGGGGTCAGAGACCCAGTACTTC.

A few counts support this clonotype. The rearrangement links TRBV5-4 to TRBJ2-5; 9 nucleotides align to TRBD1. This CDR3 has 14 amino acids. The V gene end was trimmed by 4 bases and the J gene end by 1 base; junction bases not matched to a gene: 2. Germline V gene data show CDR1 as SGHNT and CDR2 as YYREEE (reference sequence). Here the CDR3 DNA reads TGTGCCAGCAGCCCACAGGGGGCCCAAGAGACCCAGTACTTC. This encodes CASSPQGAQETQYF.

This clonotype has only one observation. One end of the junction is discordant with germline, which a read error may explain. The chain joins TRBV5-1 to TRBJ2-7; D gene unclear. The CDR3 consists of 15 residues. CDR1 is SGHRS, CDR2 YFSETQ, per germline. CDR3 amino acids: CAGSHEAFSSYEQYF. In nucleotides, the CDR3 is TGCGCCGGCAGCCACGAGGCTTTTTCTTCCTACGAGCAGTACTTC.

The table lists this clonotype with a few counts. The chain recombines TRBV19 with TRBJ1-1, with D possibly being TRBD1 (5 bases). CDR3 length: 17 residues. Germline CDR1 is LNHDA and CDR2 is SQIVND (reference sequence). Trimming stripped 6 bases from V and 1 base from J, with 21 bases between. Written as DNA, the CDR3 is TGTGCCAGTAGATCACCCTGGGGACGGCGAGAGAACACTGAAGCTTTCTTT. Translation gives CASRSPWGRRENTEAFF.

The CDR3 protein is CASKEGDRGETQYF. The CDR3 DNA reads as TGTGCCAGTAAGGAGGGTGACAGGGGTGAGACCCAGTACTTC. This chain links TRBV19 with TRBJ2-5, with TRBD1 matching 8 bases. This CDR3 is built from 14 residues. From germline, CDR1 is LNHDA and CDR2 SQIVND (reference sequence). V shed 7 bases and J 5 bases; nucleotides not matched to a gene: 9.

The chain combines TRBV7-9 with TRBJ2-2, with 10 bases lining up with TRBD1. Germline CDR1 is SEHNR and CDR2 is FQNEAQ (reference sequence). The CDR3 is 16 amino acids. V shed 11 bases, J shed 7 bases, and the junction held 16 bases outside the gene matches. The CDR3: CALFRGDRGFNGELFF. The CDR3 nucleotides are TGTGCCCTTTTCCGTGGGGACAGGGGATTCAACGGGGAGCTGTTTTTT.

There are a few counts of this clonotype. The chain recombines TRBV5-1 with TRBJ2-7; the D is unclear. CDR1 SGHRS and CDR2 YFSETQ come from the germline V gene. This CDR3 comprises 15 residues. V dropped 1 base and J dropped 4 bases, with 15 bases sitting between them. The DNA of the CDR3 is TGCGCCAGCAGCTTGAGCCCAGACAAAGGATACGAGCAGTACTTC. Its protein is CASSLSPDKGYEQYF. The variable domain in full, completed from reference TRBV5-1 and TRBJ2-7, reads KAGVTQTPRYLIKTRGQQVTLSCSPISGHRSVSWYQQTPGQGLQFLFEYFSETQRNKGNFPGRFSGRQFSNSRSEMNVSTLELGDSALYLCASSLSPDKGYEQYFGPGTRLTVT.

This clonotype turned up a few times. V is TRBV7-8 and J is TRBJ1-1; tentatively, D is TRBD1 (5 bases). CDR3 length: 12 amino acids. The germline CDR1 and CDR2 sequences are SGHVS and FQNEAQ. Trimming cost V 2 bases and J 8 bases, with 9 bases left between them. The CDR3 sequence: CASSLSWDEAFF. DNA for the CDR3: TGTGCCAGCAGCTTAAGCTGGGACGAAGCTTTCTTT.

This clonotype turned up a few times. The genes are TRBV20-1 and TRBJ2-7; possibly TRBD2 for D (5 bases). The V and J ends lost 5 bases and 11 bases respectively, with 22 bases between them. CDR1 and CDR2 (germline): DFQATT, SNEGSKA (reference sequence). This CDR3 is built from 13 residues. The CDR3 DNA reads TGCAGTGCTGGAATTCCAACCGAGGGAAAAAAGTACTTC. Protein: CSAGIPTEGKKYF.

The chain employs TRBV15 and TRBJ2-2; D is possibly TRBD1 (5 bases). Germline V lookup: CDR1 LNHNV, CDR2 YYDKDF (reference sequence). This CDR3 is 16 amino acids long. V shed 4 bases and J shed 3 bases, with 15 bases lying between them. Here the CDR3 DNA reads TGTGCCACCAGCACCCGACAGCAAGTCGACACCGGGGAGCTGTTTTTT. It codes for CATSTRQQVDTGELFF.

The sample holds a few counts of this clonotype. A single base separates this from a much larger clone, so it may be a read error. CDR3 sequence: CASSAYNTGELFF. The CDR3 bases are TGTGCCAGCAGCGCCTATAACACCGGGGAGCTGTTTTTT. The chain recombines TRBV5-6 with TRBJ2-2; D ambiguous. V gave up 4 bases and J gave up 2 bases, with 6 bases separating them. CDR3 length equals 13 residues. Germline CDR1 SGHDT, CDR2 YYEEEE.

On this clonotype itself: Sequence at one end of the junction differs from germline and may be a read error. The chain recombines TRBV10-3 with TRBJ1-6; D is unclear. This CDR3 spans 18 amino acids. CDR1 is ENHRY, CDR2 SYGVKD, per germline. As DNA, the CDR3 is TGTGCCAGCAGTTACTCCCTCGGGGAAGACTCCTATAATTCACCCCTCCACTTT. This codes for CASSYSLGEDSYNSPLHF.

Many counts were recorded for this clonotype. CDR3 DNA: TGTGCCAGCAGCGAACTTAGCGGGAGGCCCTACGAGCAGTACTTC. Residues: CASSELSGRPYEQYF. The chain employs TRBV7-6 and TRBJ2-7, with 10 positions matching TRBD2. After removal of 5 bases from V and 2 bases from J, the junction contained 6 bases not matched to a gene. CDR1 is SGHVS, CDR2 FNYEAQ, per germline. CDR3 length: 15 amino acids. Combining the CDR3 with reference TRBV7-6 and TRBJ2-7 gives the whole variable domain GAGVSQSPRYKVTKRGQDVALRCDPISGHVSLYWYRQALGQGPEFLTYFNYEAQQDKSGLPNDRFSAERPEGSISTLTIQRTEQRDSAMYRCASSELSGRPYEQYFGPGTRLTVT.

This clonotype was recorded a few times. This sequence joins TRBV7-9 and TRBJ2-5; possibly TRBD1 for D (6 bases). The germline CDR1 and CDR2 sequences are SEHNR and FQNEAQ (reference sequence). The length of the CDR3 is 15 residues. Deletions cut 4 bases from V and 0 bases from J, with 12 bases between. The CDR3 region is CASSSGQPYQETQYF. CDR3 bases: TGTGCCAGCAGCTCGGGACAACCGTACCAAGAGACCCAGTACTTC. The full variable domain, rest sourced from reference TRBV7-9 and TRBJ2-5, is DTGVSQNPRHKITKRGQNVTFRCDPISEHNRLYWYRQTLGQGPEFLTYFQNEAQLEKSRLLSDRFSAERPKGSFSTLEIQRTEQGDSAMYLCASSSGQPYQETQYFGPGTRLLVL.

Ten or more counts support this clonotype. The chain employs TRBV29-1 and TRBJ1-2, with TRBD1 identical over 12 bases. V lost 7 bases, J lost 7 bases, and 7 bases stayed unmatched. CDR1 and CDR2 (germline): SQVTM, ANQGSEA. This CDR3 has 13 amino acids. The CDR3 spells CSGSGTGGFGYTF. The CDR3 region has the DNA TGCAGCGGCTCCGGGACAGGGGGCTTTGGCTACACCTTC. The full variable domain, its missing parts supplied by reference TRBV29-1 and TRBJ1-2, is SAVISQKPSRDICQRGTSLTIQCQVDSQVTMMFWYRQQPGQSLTLIATANQGSEATYESGFVIDKFPISRPNLTFSTLTVSNMSPEDSSIYLCSGSGTGGFGYTFGSGTRLTVV.

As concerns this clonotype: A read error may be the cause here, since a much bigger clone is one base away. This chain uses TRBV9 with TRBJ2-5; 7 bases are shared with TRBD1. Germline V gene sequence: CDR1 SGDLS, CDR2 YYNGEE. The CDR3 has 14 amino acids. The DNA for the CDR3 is TGTGCCGGCAGCGCCGGGGACAGCCAAGAGACCCAGTACTTC. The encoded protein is CAGSAGDSQETQYF.

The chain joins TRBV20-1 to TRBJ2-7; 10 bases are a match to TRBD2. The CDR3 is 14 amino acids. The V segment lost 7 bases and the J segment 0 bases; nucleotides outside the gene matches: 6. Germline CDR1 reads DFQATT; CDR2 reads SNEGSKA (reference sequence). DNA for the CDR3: TGCAGTGTTCTCGGACTAGCGGCCTCCTACGAGCAGTACTTC. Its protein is CSVLGLAASYEQYF.

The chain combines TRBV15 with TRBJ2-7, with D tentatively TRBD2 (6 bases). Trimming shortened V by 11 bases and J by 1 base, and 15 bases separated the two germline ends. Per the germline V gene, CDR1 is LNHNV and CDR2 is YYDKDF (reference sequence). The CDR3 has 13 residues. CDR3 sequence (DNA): TGTGCCGACCCTCTAGCGCCGTCCTACGAGCAGTACTTC. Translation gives CADPLAPSYEQYF.

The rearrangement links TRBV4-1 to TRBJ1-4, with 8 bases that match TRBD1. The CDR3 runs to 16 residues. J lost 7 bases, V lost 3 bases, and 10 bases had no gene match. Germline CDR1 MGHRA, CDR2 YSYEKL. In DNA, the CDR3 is TGCGCCAGCAGCCATCCCACGGACAGGGAGGGTGAAAAACTGTTTTTT. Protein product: CASSHPTDREGEKLFF.